The clone carrying this T cell receptor beta chain has just a few counts. Antigen: not known. This sample is drawn from a study of response to subunit inactivated influenza vaccine. Study-wide results and caveats: Each seasonal flu vaccination may recruit only limited new T cells, authors suggested.

TCRdb analysed the RT-PCR reads with MiXCR anew, one entry per CDR3 protein. The sample lists 450,000 to 700,000 distinct CDR3 sequences; 12% to 15% were seen once. The sequences come from PBMCs from blood, collected 11 to 12 days after vaccination. The receptor was derived from a man aged 50-59 years who received an inactivated influenza vaccine.

CDR3 sequence reads: CASSFLSGGLDEQFF. The DNA of the CDR3 is TGTGCCAGCAGTTTTCTATCGGGAGGGCTGGATGAGCAGTTCTTC. The chain has TRBV28 and TRBJ2-1; 8 bases line up with TRBD2. Germline loops: CDR1 MDHEN, CDR2 SYDVKM. The CDR3 runs to 15 residues. V lost 3 bases, J lost 8 bases, and 9 bases stayed unmatched. Based on the CDR3 plus reference TRBV28 and TRBJ2-1, the full variable domain is DVKVTQSSRYLVKRTGEKVFLECVQDMDHENMFWYRQDPGLGLRLIYFSYDVKMKEKGDIPEGYSVSREKKERFSLILESASTNQTSMYLCASSFLSGGLDEQFFGPGTRLTVL.